The 13 T cell receptor beta chains below all came from one sample that was sequenced in a study of post-analysis software for immune sequencing data. Study-level results: A few TRBV segments appeared more often in patients than in controls, and TRBV5-6, TRBV5-1 and TRBV20-1 were among these.

Tagging with unique molecular identifiers was a feature of the TCR beta cDNA libraries. TCRdb re-analysed the PCR reads in MiXCR, keeping a single row per CDR3 protein. The sample holds roughly 800,000 distinct CDR3 sequences, approximately 53% seen once. These receptors are not linked to any known antigen. Sequencing was done on a sample of blood. The receptors were sampled from a girl between 5 and 17 years old with multiple sclerosis.

Regarding this clonotype: The missing conserved phenylalanine or tryptophan at the end of this CDR3 makes a read error likely. This rearrangement joins TRBV15 to TRBJ1-4; the match to TRBD1 covers 7 bases. The CDR3 sequence is 16 residues long. Germline CDR1 and CDR2: LNHNV and YYDKDF (reference sequence). The junction had 11 bases not matched to a gene; V was cut back by 3 bases and J by 7 bases. CDR3 protein: CATSRPRGREPEKLFC. The CDR3 DNA reads TGTGCCACCAGCAGGCCCAGGGGGAGGGAACCTGAAAAACTGTTTTGT.

A note on this clonotype: The junction differs from germline at one of its ends, possibly a read error. The chain is built from TRBV20-1 and TRBJ2-1; tentative D call: TRBD2 (6 bases). Germline V gene data show CDR1 as DFQATT and CDR2 as SNEGSKA (reference sequence). There are 14 residues in the CDR3. The CDR3 nucleotides are TGCAGTGCCCGGGAGCAGGTTCTCTACCATGAGCAGTTCTTC. Protein product: CSAREQVLYHEQFF.

This chain connects TRBV27 to TRBJ1-1; perhaps TRBD1 as D (6 bases). V dropped 5 bases and J dropped 7 bases, with 14 bases sitting between them. Looked up from germline, CDR1 is MNHEY and CDR2 is SMNVEV (reference sequence). The CDR3 consists of 13 residues. The DNA of the CDR3 is TGTGCCAGCAGTCCCCAAAACAGGGATGAAGCTTTCTTT. It translates to CASSPQNRDEAFF.

The V call is TRBV9, the J call TRBJ2-3, with D possibly matching TRBD2 (6 bases). The CDR3 is made up of 16 amino acids. V dropped 0 bases and J dropped 2 bases, with 13 bases sitting between them. Germline CDR1 and CDR2: SGDLS and YYNGEE. CDR3 in DNA: TGTGCCAGCAGCGTAGAGGCGGGGCGATACACAGATACGCAGTATTTT. Protein product: CASSVEAGRYTDTQYF.

V and J are TRBV5-1 and TRBJ1-1; 8 bases map to TRBD1. CDR3 length: 15 amino acids. Per germline, CDR1 SGHRS and CDR2 YFSETQ. Trimming at V came to 0 bases and at J to 6 bases, leaving 7 bases not matched to a gene. CDR3 residues: CASSLGTGIFAEAFF. The CDR3 DNA sequence: TGCGCCAGCAGCTTGGGGACAGGGATATTCGCTGAAGCTTTCTTT.

This clonotype has a handful of counts. V is TRBV3-1 and J is TRBJ1-2; 8 bases align to TRBD1. Trimming cost V 5 bases and J 4 bases; bases outside gene matches: 3. CDR1 LGHDT and CDR2 YNNKEL come from the germline V gene (reference sequence). The CDR3 sequence is 13 residues long. The CDR3 DNA reads TGTGCCAGCAGCGGACAGGGACCCTATGGCTACACCTTC. This translates into CASSGQGPYGYTF.

This rearrangement joins TRBV7-3 to TRBJ1-6, with a weak D call TRBD1 (5 bases). The V and J ends lost 5 bases and 7 bases respectively, with 12 bases between them. Germline V CDR1 and CDR2: SGHTA, FQGTGA. This CDR3 is 14 amino acids long. For the CDR3, the DNA is TGTGCCAGCAGCGCGCAGGGTTGGAATTCACCCCTCCACTTT. It is translated as CASSAQGWNSPLHF.

The V and J genes are TRBV6-4 and TRBJ2-5, with 10 bases matching TRBD1. Judging by the DNA end, TRBJ2-7 fits better; the J call may be wrong. The CDR3 consists of 15 residues. The V gene's germline CDR1 is MRHNA and CDR2 SNTAGT. The CDR3 loop is CASSDWDRGNYEQYF. CDR3 coding DNA: TGTGCCAGCAGTGACTGGGACAGGGGCAACTACGAGCAGTACTTC.

This chain links TRBV7-9 with TRBJ2-5; tentative D call: TRBD1 (6 bases). The V and J ends lost 0 bases and 4 bases respectively, with 18 bases between them. Per germline, CDR1 SEHNR and CDR2 FQNEAQ (reference sequence). The length of the CDR3 is 17 residues. CDR3 loop: CASSLAPHRDKGETQYF. CDR3 in DNA: TGTGCCAGCAGCTTAGCTCCCCACCGGGACAAGGGAGAGACCCAGTACTTC.

This chain uses TRBV6-4 with TRBJ1-4, with a tentative D call TRBD1 (5 bases). Germline-derived CDR1 and CDR2 are MRHNA and SNTAGT. This CDR3 comprises 14 residues. The V end was cut by 6 bases, the J end by 8 bases, with 16 bases between. The CDR3 region is CASRLPEAGEKLFF. As DNA, the CDR3 is TGTGCCAGCAGACTACCAGAGGCAGGGGAAAAACTGTTTTTT.

The chain joins TRBV9 to TRBJ2-1, with TRBD1 identical over 8 bases. The trim removed 1 base at V and 3 bases at J, leaving 12 bases unmatched. The CDR3 sequence is 18 residues long. Germline CDR1 reads SGDLS; CDR2 reads YYNGEE. The DNA for the CDR3 is TGTGCCAGCAGCGTATCCCTCAGACGACAGGGGAACTACAATGAGCAGTTCTTC. Translating gives CASSVSLRRQGNYNEQFF.

The gene calls are TRBV7-8 and TRBJ2-7; D is perhaps TRBD1 (5 bases). Trimming took off 5 bases at V and 0 bases at J, with 11 bases between the two ends. Germline lookup yields CDR1 SGHVS and CDR2 FQNEAQ. CDR3 length: 14 amino acids. The CDR3 loop is CASSQQAPSYEQYF. The CDR3 DNA is TGTGCCAGCAGCCAACAGGCTCCCTCCTACGAGCAGTACTTC.

V is TRBV7-9 and J is TRBJ2-2, with TRBD1 as a possible D gene (6 bases). The germline CDR1 and CDR2 sequences are SEHNR and FQNEAQ (reference sequence). Trimming left V 5 bases short and J 2 bases short, with 18 bases between. The CDR3 runs 17 residues. The CDR3 region is CASSPGQKTENTGELFF. CDR3 sequence (DNA): TGTGCCAGCAGCCCCGGACAGAAGACGGAAAACACCGGGGAGCTGTTTTTT.